This T cell receptor (beta chain) was recovered during a study of early stage breast cancer tumors. Study as a whole: ER+/PR+/HER2- status applied to about 70% of the 16 invasive breast tumors.

The germline V gene has CDR1 SQVTM and CDR2 ANQGSEA. The V segment lost 3 bases and the J segment 10 bases; nucleotides outside the gene matches: 15. This CDR3 comprises 15 residues. TCRdb's copy holds only in-frame clones and misses some; the assay was immunoSEQ multiplex PCR. The sample carries about 53,000 clones, about nine tenths recorded once. Regarding this clone: As yet, its antigen is unknown.

Study-wide findings and caveats: Compared with adjacent normal breast tissue, tumors showed roughly 2.5-fold greater T cell density and higher clonality. Commonly generated sequences made up most enriched TCRB sequences shared between patients.

Sample: blood. The origin of this receptor is a person aged 65 to 79 with breast cancer. The chain carries TRBV29-1 and TRBJ2-1; 7 positions match TRBD2. CDR3 amino acids: CSVDRGIAGGREQFF. For the CDR3, the DNA is TGCAGCGTTGATCGTGGGATAGCGGGTGGTAGAGAGCAGTTCTTC.